These T cell receptor beta chains were read from a single sample in a study of cytomegalovirus exposure and HLA in healthy donors. Assay: immunoSEQ multiplex PCR; the TCRdb copy retains only in-frame clones and omits some. The sample yields over 200,000 clones, more than 75% seen once. Sequenced material: PBMCs. The receptor set was obtained from a male donor in good health and CMV-seronegative. Each CDR3 is given with its conserved first and last residue. A D gene is named only where the DNA matches it firmly. Clone size is shown for a subset of rows, as once, few, many or a class of expanded clone.

clone_size	v_call	j_call	d_call	cdr3_length	cdr3_aa	cdr3_nt
NA	TRBV6-6	TRBJ2-7	TRBD1	16	CASSPTGQPLSSEQYF	TGTGCCAGCAGTCCCACGGGACAGCCCCTTTCAAGCGAGCAGTACTTC
NA	TRBV13	TRBJ2-3	NA	14	CASSREYHTDTQYF	TGTGCCAGCAGCCGGGAGTACCATACAGATACGCAGTATTTT
NA	TRBV2	TRBJ2-7	NA	11	CAGRQSYEQYF	TGTGCCGGCAGACAGTCCTACGAGCAGTACTTC
NA	TRBV20-1	TRBJ1-1	NA	11	CSASQGGEAFF	TGCAGTGCTAGTCAGGGAGGGGAAGCTTTCTTT
NA	TRBV11-2	TRBJ1-1	TRBD1	17	CASSPRDRGSMNTEAFF	TGTGCCAGCAGCCCGAGAGACAGGGGAAGCATGAACACTGAAGCTTTCTTT
NA	TRBV14	TRBJ1-1	NA	14	CASSRETSASEAFF	TGTGCCAGCAGCCGAGAGACTTCGGCGAGTGAAGCTTTCTTT
NA	TRBV15	TRBJ2-1	TRBD1	19	CATSRDDSYGRGLKGEQFF	TGTGCCACCAGCAGAGACGATAGTTACGGCAGGGGGCTCAAGGGTGAGCAGTTCTTC
NA	TRBV5-1	TRBJ1-2	NA	12	CASSLGHYGYTF	TGCGCCAGCAGCTTAGGACATTATGGCTACACCTTC
NA	TRBV5-6	TRBJ2-5	TRBD2	16	CASSSYSGRTQETQYF	TGTGCCAGCAGCTCCTATAGCGGGAGGACCCAAGAGACCCAGTACTTC
few	TRBV5-1	TRBJ2-3	NA	14	CASSLSGFTDTQYF	TGCGCCAGCAGCTTGAGCGGATTCACAGATACGCAGTATTTT
NA	TRBV9	TRBJ2-2	TRBD2	16	CASSVALAGGAGELFF	TGTGCCAGCAGCGTAGCACTAGCGGGAGGGGCCGGGGAGCTGTTTTTT
once	TRBV29-1	TRBJ2-5	NA	13	CSVEATLAETQYF	TGCAGCGTTGAAGCAACCCTAGCGGAGACCCAGTACTTC
once	TRBV4-2	TRBJ2-3	TRBD2	14	CASSQDLQRGGQYF	TGTGCCAGCAGCCAAGATCTCCAGCGGGGGGGGCAGTATTTT
few	TRBV7-9	TRBJ2-1	TRBD2	14	CASSLTSVYNEQFF	TGTGCCAGCAGCTTGACTAGCGTTTACAATGAGCAGTTCTTC
NA	TRBV5-1	TRBJ2-7	NA	13	CASSFQDSSGQYF	TGCGCCAGCAGCTTCCAGGACAGTTCCGGGCAGTACTTC
NA	TRBV7-9	TRBJ1-2	TRBD1	15	CASSDRTGSNYGYTF	TGTGCCAGCAGCGATCGGACAGGGAGTAACTATGGCTACACCTTC
NA	TRBV2	TRBJ2-7	TRBD2	17	CASSPGLAGEDSYEQYF	TGTGCCAGCAGCCCGGGACTAGCGGGAGAGGACTCCTACGAGCAGTACTTC
NA	TRBV6-1	TRBJ1-2	NA	12	CASSPGAYGYTF	TGTGCCAGCAGTCCTGGAGCCTATGGCTACACCTTC
few	TRBV19	TRBJ2-2	NA	15	CASSTTGVNTGELFF	TGTGCCAGTAGTACAACAGGTGTGAACACCGGGGAGCTGTTTTTT
NA	TRBV7-9	TRBJ2-3	TRBD1	18	CASSFWTGAMDSTDTQYF	TGTGCCAGCAGTTTCTGGACAGGGGCAATGGATTCGACAGATACGCAGTATTTT
NA	TRBV18	TRBJ2-2	TRBD2	18	CASSPLQLAPANTGELFF	TGTGCCAGCTCACCACTCCAACTAGCGCCCGCGAACACCGGGGAGCTGTTTTTT
NA	TRBV2	TRBJ1-2	NA	14	CASRLGGGGYGYTF	TGTGCCAGCAGATTGGGGGGGGGTGGTTATGGCTACACCTTC
once	TRBV5-6	TRBJ2-7	TRBD1	16	CASSLARRQGRIEQYF	TGTGCCAGCAGCTTGGCCCGGAGACAGGGTAGGATCGAGCAGTACTTC
NA	TRBV29-1	TRBJ1-3	NA	12	CSGGHSGNTIYF	TGCAGCGGCGGGCACTCTGGAAACACCATATATTTT
NA	TRBV5-1	TRBJ2-7	TRBD2	16	CASSLSSGRASREQYF	TGCGCCAGCAGCTTGTCTAGCGGGAGGGCATCTCGAGAGCAGTACTTC
NA	TRBV5-1	TRBJ2-3	TRBD2	16	CASSLGLAGGTDTQYF	TGCGCCAGCAGCTTGGGACTAGCGGGAGGTACAGATACGCAGTATTTT
NA	TRBV10-1	TRBJ2-1	TRBD2	16	CASSEGLAGAYNEQFF	TGCGCCAGCAGTGAGGGACTAGCGGGGGCTTACAATGAGCAGTTCTTC
NA	TRBV27	TRBJ2-1	TRBD2	16	CASSLSGTSGRNEQFF	TGTGCCAGCAGTTTATCCGGGACTAGCGGGAGGAATGAGCAGTTCTTC
few	TRBV28	TRBJ1-4	NA	15	CASSQLYRVSEKLFF	TGTGCCAGCAGTCAACTATACAGGGTTTCGGAAAAACTGTTTTTT
NA	TRBV9	TRBJ1-2	NA	14	CASSTPAGSRGYTF	TGTGCCAGCAGCACGCCGGCGGGCTCTAGGGGCTACACCTTC
NA	TRBV2	TRBJ2-3	NA	14	CASSEGQGLYTQYF	TGTGCCAGCAGTGAAGGTCAGGGTTTGTATACGCAGTATTTT
NA	TRBV10-3	TRBJ2-7	NA	14	CAISESDRTYEQYF	TGTGCCATCAGTGAGTCGGACAGAACTTACGAGCAGTACTTC
few	TRBV4-1	TRBJ2-7	NA	14	CASSQGIQGYEQYF	TGCGCCAGCAGCCAAGGCATCCAGGGCTACGAGCAGTACTTC
NA	TRBV11-3	TRBJ2-2	NA	13	CASSLGGTGELFF	TGTGCCAGCAGCTTAGGCGGCACCGGGGAGCTGTTTTTT
NA	TRBV27	TRBJ1-1	TRBD1	15	CASSLSGTANTEAFF	TGTGCCAGCAGTTTATCGGGGACAGCGAACACTGAAGCTTTCTTT
NA	TRBV5-6	TRBJ2-7	TRBD1	14	CASSLGTGVHEQYF	TGTGCCAGCAGCTTAGGGACAGGGGTGCACGAGCAGTACTTC
NA	TRBV5-1	TRBJ2-3	TRBD2	16	CASSSAGTSGSDTQYF	TGCGCCAGCAGCTCAGCCGGGACTAGCGGGAGCGATACGCAGTATTTT
NA	TRBV18	TRBJ1-1	TRBD1	13	CASSPGQGTEAFF	TGTGCCAGCTCACCCGGACAGGGCACTGAAGCTTTCTTT
once	TRBV11-2	TRBJ2-1	TRBD2	15	CASSLQLAGGNEQFF	TGTGCCAGCAGCTTACAACTAGCGGGGGGTAATGAGCAGTTCTTC
NA	TRBV28	TRBJ2-3	TRBD2	14	CASSRLAGEDTQYF	TGTGCCAGCAGTCGACTAGCGGGAGAGGATACGCAGTATTTT
NA	TRBV6-6	TRBJ1-2	NA	13	CASSYANNYGYTF	TGTGCCAGCAGTTACGCTAATAACTATGGCTACACCTTC
NA	TRBV5-4	TRBJ1-1	NA	14	CASSLARQANEAFF	TGTGCCAGCAGCTTGGCCAGACAGGCCAATGAAGCTTTCTTT
NA	TRBV7-3	TRBJ2-5	TRBD2	15	CASSLAGGTMETQYF	TGTGCCAGCAGCCTAGCGGGAGGAACTATGGAGACCCAGTACTTC
NA	TRBV6-5	TRBJ1-1	NA	16	CASSWRTIGLNTEAFF	TGTGCCAGCAGTTGGCGGACTATCGGATTGAACACTGAAGCTTTCTTT
NA	TRBV6-1	TRBJ2-5	TRBD1	16	CASSETPTGGWETQYF	TGTGCCAGCAGTGAAACCCCGACAGGGGGTTGGGAGACCCAGTACTTC
NA	TRBV19	TRBJ2-7	TRBD2	16	CASKTFGTSGSDEQYF	TGTGCCAGTAAAACCTTTGGGACTAGCGGGAGCGACGAGCAGTACTTC
NA	TRBV4-1	TRBJ1-2	TRBD1	16	CASSQDEGTGVIGYTF	TGCGCCAGCAGCCAAGATGAAGGGACAGGGGTAATTGGCTACACCTTC
NA	TRBV19	TRBJ2-7	NA	13	CASSITGQGEQYF	TGTGCCAGTAGTATCACGGGACAAGGCGAGCAGTACTTC
NA	TRBV5-4	TRBJ2-2	NA	15	CASSLAAGNTGELFF	TGTGCCAGCAGCTTGGCGGCGGGTAATACCGGGGAGCTGTTTTTT
NA	TRBV5-3	TRBJ2-7	NA	15	CARSWGERFAYEQYF	TGTGCCAGAAGCTGGGGGGAGCGGTTTGCCTACGAGCAGTACTTC
NA	TRBV5-1	TRBJ1-2	TRBD1	13	CASGGQGNYGYTF	TGCGCCAGCGGCGGACAGGGGAACTATGGCTACACCTTC
few	TRBV5-1	TRBJ1-2	TRBD1	15	CASRPGTGVDYGYTF	TGCGCCAGCAGGCCCGGGACAGGGGTTGACTATGGCTACACCTTC